This paragraph reports one T cell receptor beta chain. Its antigen is as yet unknown. The data derive from a study of beta chain features in type 1 diabetes. Study background: Researchers looked at about 110 million sorted cells across all samples. Notes on the study in general: People with Type 1 diabetes carried modestly yet significantly shorter TCRB CDR3s in all four CD4+ subsets. Lower insertion and higher deletion counts appeared at VDJ junctions in type 1 diabetes patients.

This CDR3 has 14 residues. Trimming pared 6 bases from V and 4 bases from J, leaving 16 bases between. CDR1 is MNHEY and CDR2 is SVGAGI in the germline V gene. Expressed TCRB transcripts were sequenced, since all the RNA that had been isolated was reverse transcribed. The protocol was immunoSEQ multiplex PCR, while the TCRdb copy is restricted to in-frame clones and leaves out a portion. This sample yields 150,000 to 170,000 clones, of which about 9.4% are seen a single time; 0.45% to 0.6% belongs to the top ten. The receptor was isolated from a man between 25 and 39 years old with type 1 diabetes. This chain connects TRBV6-5 to TRBJ2-7, with a tentative D call TRBD1 (6 bases). Sequencing input: central memory CD4+ T cells from blood. CDR3: CASSQAWDKYEQYF. The CDR3 DNA reads as TGTGCCAGCAGCCAGGCCTGGGACAAATACGAGCAGTACTTC.